The entry that follows covers one T cell receptor (beta chain) sequence. Its antigen is currently not known. No base-level quality is on record; no much larger clone is a single base apart. This same CDR3 is encoded by further DNA sequences in the sample. The time point label of this sample denotes: about 28 days (+/-7) after the second vaccine dose. AZD1222 recipients with second doses at about 4 weeks or about 12 weeks were pooled, because spike-specific TCR depth and breadth did not differ between schedules. Vaccinee samples were obtained from the UK trials COV001 and COV002, which included a single-blind randomized controlled phase 2/3 trial of AZD1222 (ChAdOx1 nCoV-19) in healthy adults. Trial participant PBMC samples were collected at day 0 and day 28 after the second dose for TCRbeta chain sequencing. The CDR3 regions of human TCRbeta chains were analyzed by immunosequencing. The source study handled its data this way. Repertoire TCRs were checked for matches against a reference library of SARS-CoV-2-specific TCRs that had been generated using the MIRA antigen-specificity platform. Breadth meant the fraction of unique TCRs that were SARS-CoV-2-associated, whereas depth meant the fraction of total T cells that were SARS-CoV-2-associated. Each spike-specific TCR was assigned to its reactive spike region and to a CD4 or CD8 class using the MIRA data. Log10-transformed breadth and depth values were compared by one-way ANOVA with Sidak's multiple comparisons tests. The immuneACCESS repertoire file appears here via TCRdb, limited to in-frame rearrangements. These files lack a portion of the clones; in checked studies, under half of the deficit traces to unresolved V genes, and the cause of the others is not known. That table supplies the V and J calls and clone size; D and trimming were determined from the DNA. Across this sample there are roughly 98,000 clones, with 70% to 85% seen only once. Over 12% of the sample is held by the ten biggest clonotypes.

The data originate from a study of T cell responses to AZD1222 COVID-19 vaccine (TCRdb year 2021). For the study in its entirety: TCR sequencing covered more than 230 trial participants: about 210 given two doses of AZD1222 and 26 given two doses of MenACWY control vaccine. Trial participants were enrolled into age subgroups of 18-55, 56-69 and 70-plus years, which contained 148, 28 and 57 TCR-sequenced participants, respectively. The investigation overall reported the following: Because no day 14 peak-response samples were available, repertoires were characterized only after the peak T cell response. After two AZD1222 doses, spike-specific TCR breadth and depth were significantly higher than at day 0 and than in MenACWY recipients. The whole spike protein was spanned by vaccine-associated CD4 TCRs, and dominant responses were seen in regions 160-218 and 743-854. Only 5 to 7 AZD1222 recipients were SARS-CoV-2 seropositive at baseline, limiting conclusions about previously exposed vaccinees. Reportedly, close to half of the unique spike-specific TCRs recognized epitopes lying outside the regions that are mutated in the B.1.351 and B.1.1.7 variants. Participants were mostly white British, with more females than males. The authors suggested clonal diversity may have been underestimated. The 56-69-year group was small, and its depth increase did not reach significance, likely because of low power.

This sample comprised peripheral blood, obtained 28 days after the second AZD1222 dose. The sequence came from an adult who received the AZD1222 COVID-19 vaccine.

DNA sequence: TGTGCCAGCAGTGCCAGGTACGAGCAGTACTTC. This yields the protein CASSARYEQYF. The rearrangement joined TRBV25-1 to TRBJ2-7; no D gene can be assigned with confidence. Trimming at the junction amounts to 4 bases on V and 4 bases on J, and the germline ends lie 5 bases apart. Based on the germline V gene, the CDR1 and CDR2 sequences are MGHDK and SYGVNS. The CDR3 runs 11 residues from the cysteine to the phenylalanine. Only the CDR3 region is kept as DNA, spanning 33 bases read in frame from base 1.